A selection of T cell receptor beta chains follows, all from one sample in a study of blood T cell repertoires in COVID-19. Only in-frame clones appear in the TCRdb table, and some are missing; sequencing was by immunoSEQ multiplex PCR. The table shows roughly 80,000 clones, with around 90% occurring only once. The sample comprised peripheral blood. The receptors here all came from a woman older than 75 with active or convalescent COVID-19. Each CDR3 is given with its conserved first and last residue.

V gene | CDR3 protein
TRBV9 | CASSALAGVRDTQYF
TRBV6-4 | CASHDLTGSREQFF
TRBV9 | CASSRTSGGTDTQYF
TRBV7-2 | CASSLQGGNTEAFF
TRBV19 | CASSISAVSGNTIYF
TRBV12-3/TRBV12-4 | CASSYRAGNTIYF
TRBV5-4 | CASSRGGVLQGKLFF
TRBV6-5 | CASSYRGLTYEQYF
TRBV7-6 | CASSSTGSYREKLFF
TRBV18 | CASSPTGKGYGYTF
TRBV24-1 | CATSDYGLAGYNEQFF
TRBV4-2 | CASSPGLARYEQYF
TRBV27 | CASSLTSGRFRTDTQYF
TRBV29-1 | CSVGDPDGERYGYTF
TRBV5-4 | CASTPGGREETQYF
TRBV19 | CASFPTVVGSSGNTIYF
TRBV18 | CASSGQTGSQETQYF
TRBV5-1 | CASSGPTNEKLFF
TRBV30 | CAFGAAATNEKLFF
TRBV18 | CASSLTGGNTEAFF
TRBV2 | CASIAAFGGAGELFF
TRBV10-3 | CAISEWAGPSGNTIYF
TRBV27 | CASSLSARQAYGYTF
TRBV5-5 | CASSLWADRTNTEAFF
TRBV5-1 | CASRSQGAVTEAFF
TRBV7-8 | CASTTFFSGRRTDTQYF
TRBV6-1 | CASSEARGHTRTYEQYF
TRBV6-6 | CASSRDRVKGQPQHF
TRBV10-3 | CAITPSGIGYTF
TRBV5-1 | CASSSGASSYNEQFF
TRBV5-5 | CASSLQSMANEQFF
TRBV4-3 | CASSQGTNYNEQFF
TRBV18 | CASSPRQGTYEQYF
TRBV4-3 | CASSQNRGITNEKLFF
TRBV4-1 | CASSQDHGGGEQYF
TRBV6-5 | CASSRGTSGVVEQFF
TRBV4-3 | CASSHRAAGSYNEQFF
TRBV7-6 | CASSLQGSFNSGNTIYF
TRBV6-6 | CASSLDRLEGYTF
TRBV9 | CASSPQAGVYNEQFF
TRBV14 | CASSTVAYNEQFF